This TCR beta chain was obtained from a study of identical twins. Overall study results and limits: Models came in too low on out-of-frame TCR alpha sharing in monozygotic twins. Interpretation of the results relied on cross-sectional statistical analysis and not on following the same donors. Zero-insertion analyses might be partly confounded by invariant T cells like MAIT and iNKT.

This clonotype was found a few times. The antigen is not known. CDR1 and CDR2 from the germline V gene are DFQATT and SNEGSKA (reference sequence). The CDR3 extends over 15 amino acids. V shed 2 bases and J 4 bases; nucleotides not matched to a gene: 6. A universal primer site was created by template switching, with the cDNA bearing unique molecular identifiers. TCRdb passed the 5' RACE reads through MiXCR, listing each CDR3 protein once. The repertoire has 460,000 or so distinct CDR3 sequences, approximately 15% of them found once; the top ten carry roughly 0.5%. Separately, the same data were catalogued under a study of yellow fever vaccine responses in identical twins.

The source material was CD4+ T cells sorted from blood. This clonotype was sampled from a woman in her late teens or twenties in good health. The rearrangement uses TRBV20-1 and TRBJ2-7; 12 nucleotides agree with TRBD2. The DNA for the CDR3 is TGCAGTGCTAGACCTTGGACTAGCGGGATGTACGAGCAGTACTTC. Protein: CSARPWTSGMYEQYF.